Below are 25 T cell receptor beta chains sequenced from a single sample in a study of CXCR3-negative and CXCR3-positive naive CD8 T cells. Study-wide points: Naive cells that were CXCR3-positive had more hydrophobic TRB CDR3s (compared with CXCR3-negative naive cells).

These receptors' targets are unknown. 5' RACE with UMI labels generated the TRB cDNA libraries. TCRdb reprocessed the 5' RACE reads and keeps a single row for each CDR3 protein, giving no DNA. The sample has tens of thousands of distinct CDR3 sequences. Sequenced sample: naive CXCR3+ CD8+ T cells from blood. Subset specified: CD45RO-CCR7+CD27+CD95- naive CD8+ T cells expressing CXCR3 (TNR3+). Receptors originate from a human donor in good health. Some clones in this sample may be carry-over from other donors' samples.

V is TRBV12-3 or TRBV12-4 and J is TRBJ2-1; the TRBD1 assignment by TCRdb is unverifiable without DNA. CDR3 size: 14 residues. This chain's CDR3 is CASSPGTSINEQFF.

V gene TRBV25-1 combines with J gene TRBJ2-1; TCRdb outputs TRBD1, but without DNA this stays unchecked. The germline CDR1 and CDR2 sequences are MGHDK and SYGVNS. There are 16 residues in the CDR3. The CDR3 reads CASSESSGGAHNEQFF.

The V call is TRBV7-2, the J call TRBJ2-3; the TRBD1 assignment by TCRdb is unverifiable without DNA. Germline CDR1 is SGHTA and CDR2 is FQGNSA. The CDR3 contains 16 residues. The chain's CDR3 is CASSPKAAQRGDTQYF.

The chain has TRBV20-1 and TRBJ2-2; the TRBD1 assignment by TCRdb is unverifiable without DNA. This CDR3 is 13 amino acids long. Germline lookup yields CDR1 DFQATT and CDR2 SNEGSKA (reference sequence). This CDR3 is CSARGGIAGELFF.

The chain has TRBV5-5 and TRBJ1-1. The CDR3 spans 16 residues. Per the germline V gene, CDR1 is SGHKS and CDR2 is YYEKEE (reference sequence). CDR3: CASSLYPRQMNTEAFF.

This rearrangement joins TRBV7-2 to TRBJ1-6; TCRdb reports TRBD1, a call that lacks DNA to check it against. This CDR3 has 16 residues. Germline values: CDR1 SGHTA, CDR2 FQGNSA. CDR3 sequence reads: CASRDGTGRRSSPLHF.

J is TRBJ1-2 and V is TRBV6-6; checking the TCRdb D call of TRBD1 is not possible without DNA. The CDR3 is made up of 15 amino acids. CDR1 is MNHNY and CDR2 is SVGAGI in the germline V gene (reference sequence). The CDR3: CASSYSDRVQDGYTF.

This chain uses TRBV6-2 or TRBV6-3 with TRBJ2-6; TCRdb calls TRBD1, which cannot be checked without DNA. This CDR3 contains 15 residues. In germline, CDR1 is MNHEY, CDR2 SVGEGT. The CDR3 spells CASSVRGTGANVLTF.

CDR3 in amino acids: CASSSSGGSTCEQYF. The chain employs TRBV5-4 and TRBJ2-7; the TRBD2 assignment by TCRdb is unverifiable without DNA. The CDR3 totals 15 residues. CDR1 is SGHNT, CDR2 YYREEE, per germline (reference sequence).

The chain employs TRBV6-2 or TRBV6-3 and TRBJ1-1. CDR1 MNHEY and CDR2 SVGEGT come from the germline V gene. The CDR3 runs to 17 residues. CDR3 sequence: CASSYTSWTDPNTEAFF.

The chain links TRBV7-9 to TRBJ1-4; TCRdb's assignment of TRBD1 cannot be checked, as there is no DNA. The CDR3 runs 14 residues. Germline V gene lookup returns CDR1 SEHNR and CDR2 FQNEAQ (reference sequence). CDR3 loop: CASSTTGTNEKLFF.

The V call is TRBV15, the J call TRBJ2-7. Germline-derived CDR1 and CDR2 are LNHNV and YYDKDF (reference sequence). The CDR3 spans 14 residues. CDR3 protein: CATSSRTSTYEQYF.

This chain joins TRBV19 and TRBJ1-2; no DNA is available, so the TRBD1 call from TCRdb remains unchecked. The V gene's germline CDR1 is LNHDA and CDR2 SQIVND (reference sequence). The CDR3 runs 13 residues. CDR3 residues: CAIQSGQDYGYTF.

V is TRBV29-1 and J is TRBJ1-1; lacking DNA, the TRBD1 call made by TCRdb goes unchecked. This CDR3 has 12 amino acids. Germline V gene sequence: CDR1 SQVTM, CDR2 ANQGSEA. CDR3 region: CSVYQGNTEAFF.

The CDR3 region is CASRLQGEQYEQYF. This chain uses TRBV28 with TRBJ2-7; TCRdb's D call of TRBD1 is untestable without DNA. CDR1 is MDHEN, CDR2 SYDVKM, per germline. This CDR3 is built from 14 residues.

V gene TRBV19 combines with J gene TRBJ2-1. The CDR3 is made up of 14 amino acids. CDR1 LNHDA and CDR2 SQIVND come from the germline V gene (reference sequence). CDR3 loop: CASGWQDPYNEQFF.

The chain combines TRBV6-2 or TRBV6-3 with TRBJ2-1; TCRdb returns TRBD1, unconfirmable since there is no DNA. The CDR3 totals 12 residues. Germline CDR1 reads MNHEY; CDR2 reads SVGEGT. CDR3 protein: CASSQAPHEQFF.

The J gene is TRBJ1-6, the V gene TRBV4-3. The CDR3 runs 15 residues. From germline, CDR1 is LGHNA and CDR2 YSLEER. The chain's CDR3 is CASSHNSGGDSPLHF.

The chain links TRBV12-3 or TRBV12-4 to TRBJ2-7. This CDR3 region has 12 residues. CDR3 loop: CASTYKIYEQYF.

J is TRBJ2-5 and V is TRBV6-6; absent DNA, TCRdb's TRBD1 call cannot be checked. Germline CDR1 is MNHNY and CDR2 is SVGAGI (reference sequence). The CDR3 runs to 13 residues. The CDR3 loop reads CASTLAPWETQYF.

The chain has TRBV4-2 and TRBJ1-2; checking the TCRdb D call of TRBD1 is not possible without DNA. Germline CDR1 is LGHNA and CDR2 is YNFKEQ. The CDR3 length is 15 residues. This CDR3 reads CASSQEGGTGHGYTF.

The rearrangement joins TRBV7-9 to TRBJ1-5; absent DNA, TCRdb's TRBD1 call cannot be checked. The V gene's germline CDR1 is SEHNR and CDR2 FQNEAQ (reference sequence). The CDR3 extends over 15 amino acids. The CDR3 here is CASSGDGDSNQPQHF.

The rearrangement uses TRBV29-1 and TRBJ1-1. The CDR3 covers 13 residues. Germline-derived CDR1 and CDR2 are SQVTM and ANQGSEA. Here the CDR3 reads CSVVRREGTEAFF.

V usage is TRBV11-3 and J usage is TRBJ2-5; the TCRdb D gene call, TRBD1, has no DNA to confirm it. Germline values: CDR1 SGHNT, CDR2 YENEEA. This CDR3 has 15 residues. CDR3: CASSPGAVVQETQYF.

This rearrangement joins TRBV25-1 to TRBJ1-2. Germline V lookup: CDR1 MGHDK, CDR2 SYGVNS. The CDR3 consists of 14 residues. CDR3 residues: CASSDPLGVIGYTF.